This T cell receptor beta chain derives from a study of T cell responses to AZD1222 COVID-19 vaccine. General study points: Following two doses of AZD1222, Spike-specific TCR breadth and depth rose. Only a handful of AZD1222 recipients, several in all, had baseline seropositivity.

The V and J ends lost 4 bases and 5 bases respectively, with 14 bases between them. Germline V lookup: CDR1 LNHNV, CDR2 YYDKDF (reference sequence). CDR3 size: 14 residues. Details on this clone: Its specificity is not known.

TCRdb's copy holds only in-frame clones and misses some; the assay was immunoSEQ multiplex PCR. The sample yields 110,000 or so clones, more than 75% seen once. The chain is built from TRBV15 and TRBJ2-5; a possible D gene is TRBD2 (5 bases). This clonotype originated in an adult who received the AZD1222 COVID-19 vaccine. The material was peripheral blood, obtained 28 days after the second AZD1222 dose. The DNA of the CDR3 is TGTGCCACCAGCAATTTCGGGGTGGGGGAGACCCAGTACTTC. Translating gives CATSNFGVGETQYF. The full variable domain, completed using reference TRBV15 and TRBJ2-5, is DAMVIQNPRYQVTQFGKPVTLSCSQTLNHNVMYWYQQKSSQAPKLLFHYYDKDFNNEADTPDNFQSRRPNTSFCFLDIRSPGLGDTAMYLCATSNFGVGETQYFGPGTRLLVL.